The present TCR beta chain was sequenced within a study of cytomegalovirus exposure and HLA in healthy donors (dated by TCRdb to about 2017). About the investigation overall: An earlier analysis of approximately 640 of the donors reported about 250 Gb of sequence data and around 120 million unique TCR beta sequences from approximately 180 million T cells. An early release that covered about 600 HLA-typed donors contained approximately 300 gigabases of sequencing data and around 80 million unique TCR sequences. Of the 398 genotyped donors, 65% to 90% fell in the genetic ancestry cluster associated with self-reported Caucasian donors. The aim of the study was to test whether cataloging public T cell receptors could identify signatures of past pathogen exposure. The study used immunosequencing to profile the T cell repertoires of about 670 subjects and linked those repertoires to cytomegalovirus serostatus. Besides the first cohort of 500 to 700 subjects, a separate validation cohort made up of 90 to 150 different subjects was used. To predict cytomegalovirus infection status, the study brought together high-throughput TCR immunosequencing, statistical association of individual TCRs with disease status, and machine learning. A later analysis re-examined previously published TCR beta repertoires from roughly 650 donors and added high-resolution HLA genotyping to investigate patterns of TCR occurrence. In the later analysis, no new phenotypic data were used to find candidate immune exposures; instead, reliance was placed on TCR beta sequences and their occurrence across donors. An earlier analysis of around 580 of the donors used high-throughput TCR beta sequencing to judge whether each TCR beta V gene segment behaved as functional or pseudogenic. Donor age, sex, ethnicity and CMV serostatus were collected together with the repertoire data. Genome-wide SNP genotypes for about 60% of the 666 donors were used in a later genetic analysis, which treated that subset as a discovery cohort. All discovery cohort repertoires had been generated on a single sequencing platform. Both class I and class II loci were covered by HLA typing, at four-digit resolution. Typing coverage differed by locus: A, B, C, DRB1 and DQB1 were typed in roughly 620-630 donors, DQA1 in 522, DPA1 in roughly 590, and DPB1 in 450 to 490. A few DR-DQ haplotypes were treated as single units for association and clustering because of strong linkage in the cohort. Among around 400 genotyped donors of the cohort, an average of around 240,000 unique TCR beta nucleotide sequences was sequenced per donor, of which about 18% were non-productive. Here is what the overall study found, with its caveats: Because counts were too low, about 15 rarely observed V segments, including chromosome 9 orphons, were left out of the earlier analysis of 587 of the donors. HLA typing was unavailable for some donors at each locus, so association tests used only the typed subset. This cohort had only TCR beta chains sequenced, and the lack of alpha or paired-chain data limited which features could be detected. Some IMGT-functional V segments, including TRBV6-2 and TRBV6-3, could not be told apart with the 87-base-pair reads, so those segments were excluded. In a later analysis, HLA-associated TCR beta chains showed more clonal expansion and lower generation probabilities than non-associated chains that were equally common. According to a later analysis, parvovirus B19, influenza, CMV and Epstein-Barr virus appeared linked to several top co-occurrence clusters. While some public TCRs were present in many individuals, most TCR sequences turned up only very rarely across donors. It was suggested by the authors that the approach could potentially be generalized to other disease states and immunological phenotypes. In an earlier analysis of some 500 of the donors, most TCR beta V segments were observed in productive rearrangements about 90% or about 30% of the time, broadly matching IMGT annotations. A later analysis found that TCR association rates varied across HLA loci, with DRB1 alleles showing the most associated TCRs and HLA-C alleles the fewest. Cytomegalovirus status was reported to be diagnosed by the classifier with high specificity and sensitivity in both the original and validation cohorts. An association between a missense DCLRE1C variant and V-gene and J-gene trimming of TCR beta chains was found in a later genetic analysis and replicated in an independent cohort. Assigning TCR associations to individual alleles was difficult when HLA alleles, especially DR and DQ, strongly co-occurred. A further reported finding was that TCR beta sequences accurately predicted the HLA-A and HLA-B alleles for most subjects in the first cohort. Compared with the 666-donor mean, donors in an Asian-associated ancestry cluster had fewer N-insertions in productive TCRs, according to a later genetic analysis. Immune exposure information for the cohort was limited to CMV serostatus. A total of 150 to 200 TCR beta chains were listed by the study as associated with cytomegalovirus. The sequencing pipeline was judged likely to have produced a cluster of highly shared sequence variants as a technical artifact. The presence/absence analyses assumed that sequencing depth was roughly uniform across donors, and that assumption may not be true. Correlated functional status among segregating V segments might reflect linkage disequilibrium, but an unknown experimental factor could not be ruled out. A few of the identified cytomegalovirus-associated TCR beta chains were confirmed in vitro to be specific for cytomegalovirus antigens. At a false discovery rate of 0.05, a later analysis linked 16,951 TCR beta sequences to specific HLA alleles. According to a later analysis, most CMV-associated TCR beta chains appeared to be HLA-restricted, and the HLA associations seemed to be driven largely by CMV exposure.

Including cysteine and phenylalanine, the CDR3 has 14 amino acids. CDR3 DNA is the only sequence kept; it has 42 bases, read in frame from the first base. The V end loses 4 bases and the J end loses 0 bases, and a stretch of 10 bases separates them. As encoded in the germline V gene, CDR1 is SGHRS while CDR2 is YFSETQ. On this clone: There is no known antigen for this receptor. No base quality information exists; no much larger clone differs at one position.

The library was built by means of the immunoSEQ multiplex PCR assay. The multiplex PCR relied on a mix of 60 forward primers for TCR Vbeta segments and 13 reverse primers for TCR Jbeta segments. The CDR3 region of rearranged TCR beta genes was amplified from genomic DNA with a multiplex PCR assay. The Illumina HiSeq System was used to sequence the amplified TCR beta libraries as 87-base-pair reads. For the original study's pipeline: A later analysis counted tens of millions of unique TCR beta chains across the 640 or so repertoires, and 9 million to 14 million of these chains were shared by at least two donors. To remove PCR and sequencing errors, raw reads were error-corrected and collapsed into unique sequences using a nearest-neighbor algorithm that merged closely related sequences. CDR3 sequences were aligned to IMGT reference sequences to assign V, D and J gene segments. For a sequence to be retained, at least a six-nucleotide match to both a V gene segment and a J gene segment was required. Rearrangements were called productive when the CDR3 lacked stop codons and stayed in frame with V and J; all others were non-productive. CDR3 was defined by IMGT convention, running from the second conserved V-encoded cysteine to the conserved J-encoded phenylalanine. The earlier analysis of about 610 of the donors excluded sequences that lacked an unambiguous match to a single V gene segment. In an earlier analysis of a few hundred of the donors, a V segment was called functional when productive rearrangements were above 56.7%, and segregating when the standard deviation between donors exceeded 5%. A statistical classification framework was built to diagnose cytomegalovirus status from the catalog of TCR beta chain sequences. In a later analysis, V and J genes were assigned by comparing TCR nucleotide sequences against IMGT/GENE-DB human TR gene sequences. The TCRdist pipeline was used in a later analysis to assign CDR3 sequences and most-parsimonious VDJ recombination scenarios. In a later analysis, every TCR beta chain was defined by the combination of its CDR3 amino acid sequence and its V-gene family, and reads without a unique V-gene family were dropped. A later analysis removed 592 highly shared, low-generation-probability nucleotide sequences to deal with suspected cross-contamination and a sequencing artifact. A later analysis calculated a clonal expansion index for each public chain from normalized within-repertoire ranks of inferred template counts. In a later analysis, generation probabilities were computed using a VDJ recombination model fitted to out-of-frame rearrangements, and the results were checked against IGoR. Hypergeometric tests were used in a later analysis to score TCR-TCR, TCR-HLA and TCR-CMV co-occurrence, with a repertoire-size bias correction applied to the TCR pairs. False discovery rates were estimated in a later analysis by permuting HLA or CMV assignments 20 times. A later analysis grouped co-occurring TCRs with DBSCAN, adding TCRdist sequence similarity when clustering within HLA-allele-positive subsets. Co-occurrence clustering excluded repertoires with fewer than 30,000 or more than 120,000 public chains, plus five with anomalous nucleotide sharing. TCRdb took over this immuneACCESS table, retaining in-frame rearrangements with V and J assigned. Such tables are incomplete; in checked studies, under half of the missing clones stem from an unresolved V gene, and the remainder is unexplained. From that table come the V and J calls and clone size; the DNA was used to work out D and trimming. Recorded for this sample are 110,000 to 150,000 clones; 73% of them occurred a single time. Clones ranked in the top ten supply 13% to 15% of the sample.

In total, approximately 610 healthy bone marrow donors made up the cohort. Cohort members were all nominally healthy when sampled, although unrecorded immune exposures were likely present. Of the approximately 610 cohort members, 289 had positive CMV serostatus and about 330 had negative CMV serostatus, and CMV serostatus was not recorded for the donor. A peripheral blood sample was provided by each donor, and peripheral blood mononuclear cells were used for TCR beta sequencing. Genomic DNA was extracted from the blood cell samples with the Qiagen DNeasy Blood Extraction Kit. The source of this sequence is a human donor in good health. Input material: PBMCs. This chain is built from TRBV5-1 and TRBJ1-2; a confident D gene designation cannot be given. The DNA reads as follows: TGCGCCAGCAGCCCAACTAATACTAACTATGGCTACACCTTC. Translated, this gives CASSPTNTNYGYTF.